The T cell receptor beta chain described here comes from a study of molecular identifiers for immune sequencing clone quantification (dated by TCRdb to between 2017 and 2018). Regarding the research as a whole: For a replicate experiment, RNA from approximately 20,000 or 98,000 naive CD8 T cells was divided into five aliquots, and four of the five aliquots were sequenced. This methods study used CD8 T cells to benchmark TCR RNA copy counting and molecular-identifier clustering-based TCR repertoire sequencing (MIDCIRS).

This clonotype was observed many times. Which antigen it targets is not known. No much larger clonotype is one base removed from it; base qualities were not supplied. On the study overall, not on this receptor specifically: When barcode sub-clustering was omitted, TCR diversity was inflated by chimeric consensus sequences, with chimeras reaching as high as 47%. Highly expanded clone sizes could be underestimated if identical TCR molecules share a barcode. In CMV-specific effector cells, clones with more than 20 RNA copies contained over 98% of molecules, whereas in naive cells such clones contained under 1% of molecules. Spiked-in Jurkat TCR RNA equal to a single cell's worth was reported to be detectable even within one million naive CD8 T cells. The naive libraries included spiked-in Jurkat TCR RNA (10 copies' worth), and this RNA is not part of the donor repertoire. Modeling estimated about 3 recovered TCR RNA copies per cell, compared with approximately 10 by digital PCR, which implies 30% to 35% capture efficiency.

Libraries were prepared through PCR. The sequencing machine was an Illumina HiSeq 4000. Bulk TCR libraries were generated as previously described, with the TCR primers listed in Table S5 used. Total RNA was purified with the Qiagen AllPrep DNA/RNA kit. Before analysis, reads from multiple sequencing runs of one library were combined. The study's own analysis went as follows. Only reads with exact TCR constant sequence were kept, trimmed to 150 nt, and grouped by their 12-nt molecular barcodes. Reads inside each barcode group were sub-clustered using a 15% Levenshtein threshold, and a quality-weighted consensus sequence was constructed for each RNA molecule. Non-functional sequences were removed, as were lower-count sequences one edit away from another. Based on fitting two negative binomial distributions, any barcode sub-cluster with under 20% of the maximum read count was discarded. TCRdb reanalyzed the raw reads on its own, using fastp at Q25 for trimming and MiXCR for clone calling, and kept in-frame beta chains. Each entry merges the rows of one CDR3 protein and shows their most common DNA and genes. TCRdb's processing, not the authors', yielded these V and J calls. For this sample the table gives 70,000 to 95,000 distinct CDR3 sequences, of which about 20% were detected only once. Jointly, the top ten make up about 0.85% of the sample.

Libraries of naive CD8 T cells were built from anywhere between about 20,000 and 1,000,000 sorted cells, with 10%, 30% or 50% of the purified RNA used. Naive CD8 T cells, defined as CD8+CD4-CCR7+CD45RA+, were FACS-sorted into RLT Plus buffer on a BD FACSAria II. Detection sensitivity was tested by spiking Jurkat RNA equal to some 11 TCR copies' worth into samples containing about 17,000-1,000,000 naive CD8 T cells. CD8 T cells were enriched using RosetteSep CD8+ T Cell Enrichment Cocktail and Ficoll-Paque, and the enriched cells then underwent ACK red cell lysis. The CDR3 numbers 13 residues from cysteine through phenylalanine. The only DNA kept is the CDR3, 39 bases in frame from the first base. CDR1 LGHNA and CDR2 YNFKEQ were looked up in the germline V gene. V is cut by 0 bases and J by 2 bases, and the space between the germline ends is 5 bases.

This TCR was recovered from a human donor in good health. Some libraries in this study had Jurkat cell RNA spiked in. Sequenced sample: naive CD8+ T cells from blood, with Jurkat cell RNA spiked in. In the paper's terms, the cell subset or site label means: FACS-sorted CD8+CD4-CCR7+CD45RA+ naive T cells. The chain was built from TRBV4-2 and TRBJ2-7; there is no confident call for the D gene. The CDR3 region reads CASSQERPYEQYF. In nucleotides, the sequence is TGTGCCAGCAGCCAAGAACGACCCTACGAGCAGTACTTC.